The present TCR beta chain was sequenced within a study of shared clonotypes between healthy human individuals. Findings and caveats of the study: Tissue TCR repertoires likely differ from these blood-only repertoires.

For this clone: Its antigen is not known.

Measured with immunoSEQ multiplex PCR; TCRdb has only the in-frame clones, and not every one. The sample has approximately 2.3 million clones, more than 85% seen once. The sample comprised naive CD4+ T cells from PBMCs. This sample's subset: CD45RA+ positively selected. The sequence came from a man between 18 and 35 years old in good health. Some clones in this sample may be carry-over from other donors' samples.

The CDR3 DNA follows: TGCAGCGCCGTCCGGGAGATGAACACTGAAGCTTTCTTT. Translation gives CSAVREMNTEAFF. The chain couples TRBV29-1 to TRBJ1-1; D is ambiguous. The germline gives CDR1 SQVTM, CDR2 ANQGSEA. The CDR3 runs 13 residues. The ends were cut back, 7 bases at V and 0 bases at J, with 12 bases in the middle.